The clone carrying this TCR beta chain was observed many times. This sample was included in a study of T cells in Graves' hyperthyroidism and ophthalmopathy. Trimming took off 3 bases at V and 3 bases at J, with 12 bases between the two ends. The CDR3 totals 14 residues. Germline assignment: CDR1 SGHDT and CDR2 YYEEEE. Amplification targeted TCR beta CDR3 regions from RNA transcripts. A set of HTBI primers served as the primers for a first-round RT-PCR of the TCR CDR3. TCRdb reprocessed the multiplex PCR reads via MiXCR and lists one record per CDR3 protein. This sample has approximately 480,000 distinct CDR3 sequences, with around 20% found just once.

Sequencing used blood. This clonotype originated in a man aged 18 to 30 with Graves' hyperthyroidism. The chain employs TRBV5-6 and TRBJ1-1; the D gene is possibly TRBD1 (5 bases). CDR3 in amino acids: CASSSNRFYTEAFF. CDR3 in DNA: TGTGCCAGCAGCTCAAACAGGTTCTACACTGAAGCTTTCTTT.